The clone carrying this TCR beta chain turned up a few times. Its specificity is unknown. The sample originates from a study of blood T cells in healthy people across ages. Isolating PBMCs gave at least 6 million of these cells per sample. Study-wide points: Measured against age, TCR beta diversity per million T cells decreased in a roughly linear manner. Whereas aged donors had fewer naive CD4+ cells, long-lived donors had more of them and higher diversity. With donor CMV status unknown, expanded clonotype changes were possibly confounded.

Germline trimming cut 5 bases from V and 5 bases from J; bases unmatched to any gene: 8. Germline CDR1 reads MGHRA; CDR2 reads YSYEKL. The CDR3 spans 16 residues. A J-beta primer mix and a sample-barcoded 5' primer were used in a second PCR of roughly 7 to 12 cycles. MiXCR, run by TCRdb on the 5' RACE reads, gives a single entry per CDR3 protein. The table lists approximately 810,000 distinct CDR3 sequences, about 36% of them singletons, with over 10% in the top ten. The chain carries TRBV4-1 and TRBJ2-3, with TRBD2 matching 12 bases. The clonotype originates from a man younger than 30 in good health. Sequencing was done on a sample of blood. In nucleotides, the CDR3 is TGCGCCAGCAGCACAGCACTAGCGGGGGGCAGAGATACGCAGTATTTT. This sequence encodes CASSTALAGGRDTQYF.